A single sample gave rise to the 21 T cell receptor beta chains below, sequenced in a study of graft-versus-host responses after intestinal transplantation (dated by TCRdb to about 2021). Libraries were made using the immunoSEQ multiplex PCR assay. TCRdb limited this immuneACCESS table to in-frame rearrangements with V and J called. A share of clones is missing; checked studies link under half to unresolved V genes, and the rest is unexplained. Across this sample there are more than 95,000 clones, with more than 85% seen only once. The ten largest clones take up 1.2% of the sample. Taken with the paper, the label for time point translates to: cells obtained before transplantation from donor or recipient. No antigen has been identified for these receptors. Sample: unstimulated CD8+ T cells sorted from spleen or lymph node cells, taken before intestinal transplant. Receptor source: a human donor who received an intestinal transplant.

The rearrangement uses TRBV4-1 and TRBJ2-7; 9 bases match TRBD1. This CDR3 contains 14 residues. CDR1 and CDR2 (germline): MGHRA, YSYEKL. The V and J ends lost 4 bases and 4 bases, in that order; junction bases with no gene match: 5. The CDR3 coding sequence is TGCGCCAGCAGCCCTCCGGGACAGGGATACGAGCAGTACTTC. Encoded protein: CASSPPGQGYEQYF.

The V and J genes are TRBV5-6 and TRBJ1-5; D may be TRBD1 (5 bases). Germline CDR1 reads SGHDT; CDR2 reads YYEEEE. V shed 3 bases and J shed 0 bases, with 16 bases lying between them. CDR3 size: 17 residues. The CDR3 reads CASSSGGGIYSNQPQHF. In DNA form, the CDR3 reads TGTGCCAGCAGCTCGGGGGGGGGAATTTATAGCAATCAGCCCCAGCATTTT.

V and J are TRBV9 and TRBJ1-1; 8 bases align to TRBD1. J was trimmed by 7 bases and V by 0 bases; bases with no gene match: 2. CDR1 and CDR2 from the germline V gene are SGDLS and YYNGEE. CDR3 length: 13 amino acids. The CDR3 bases are TGTGCCAGCAGCGTAGAAGGGACAGGTGAAGCTTTCTTT. Encoded protein: CASSVEGTGEAFF.

The chain recombines TRBV9 with TRBJ1-2; 7 nucleotides agree with TRBD1. The CDR3 length is 14 residues. Per germline, CDR1 SGDLS and CDR2 YYNGEE. After removal of 0 bases from V and 4 bases from J, the junction contained 3 bases not matched to a gene. The CDR3 DNA sequence: TGTGCCAGCAGCGTAGAGGGGGCCGGCTATGGCTACACCTTC. Translation gives CASSVEGAGYGYTF.

The chain recombines TRBV10-1 with TRBJ1-5, with D uncertain. The V gene lost 0 bases and the J gene lost 9 bases, with 9 bases spanning the gap. CDR3 length: 13 amino acids. Germline V lookup: CDR1 WNHNN, CDR2 SYGVQD (reference sequence). The CDR3 region is CASSESRNGPQHF. Here the CDR3 DNA reads TGCGCCAGCAGTGAGTCCAGGAATGGGCCCCAGCATTTT.

V is TRBV12-5 and J is TRBJ2-1; 10 positions agree with TRBD2. The V gene's germline CDR1 is LGHNT and CDR2 FRNRAP. J lost 4 bases, V lost 8 bases, and 8 bases had no gene match. This CDR3 is built from 15 residues. The CDR3 reads CASTGPSGGYNEQFF. Written as DNA, the CDR3 is TGTGCTAGTACTGGCCCTAGCGGGGGATACAATGAGCAGTTCTTC. Full variable domain (remainder filled in from reference TRBV12-5 and TRBJ2-1): DARVTQTPRHKVTEMGQEVTMRCQPILGHNTVFWYRQTMMQGLELLAYFRNRAPLDDSGMPKDRFSAEMPDATLATLKIQPSEPRDSAVYFCASTGPSGGYNEQFFGPGTRLTVL.

V and J are TRBV19 and TRBJ1-2; D is undetermined. The V end was cut by 4 bases, the J end by 3 bases, with 12 bases between. CDR1 is LNHDA and CDR2 is SQIVND in the germline V gene (reference sequence). The CDR3 consists of 14 residues. In nucleotides, the CDR3 is TGTGCCAGTAGTACCCGGACTGACCACTATGGCTACACCTTC. Protein sequence: CASSTRTDHYGYTF.

The V and J genes are TRBV4-2 and TRBJ1-2, with 7 bases that match TRBD1. With 4 bases clipped from V and 0 bases from J, the junction kept 5 bases outside the gene matches. Germline lookup yields CDR1 LGHNA and CDR2 YNFKEQ. CDR3 length equals 15 residues. CDR3 in DNA: TGTGCCAGCAGCCCCCGGACAGGCGCTAACTATGGCTACACCTTC. It codes for CASSPRTGANYGYTF.

The rearrangement links TRBV2 to TRBJ2-7; maybe TRBD1 (6 bases). CDR1 is SNHLY and CDR2 is FYNNEI in the germline V gene. V gave up 7 bases and J gave up 2 bases, with 24 bases separating them. The CDR3 runs to 17 residues. The CDR3 region is CASNRAPQGIRAYEQYF. CDR3 DNA: TGTGCCAGCAATAGAGCCCCGCAGGGGATAAGAGCCTACGAGCAGTACTTC.

V usage is TRBV2 and J usage is TRBJ2-7; D is unresolved. Trimming shortened V by 8 bases and J by 3 bases, and 8 bases separated the two germline ends. CDR3 size: 11 residues. Germline V CDR1 and CDR2: SNHLY, FYNNEI. The chain's CDR3 is CASVGDYEQYF. DNA of the CDR3: TGTGCCAGCGTTGGAGACTACGAGCAGTACTTC.

The gene calls are TRBV6-1 and TRBJ1-2; 7 bases match TRBD1. V was pared by 5 bases and J by 8 bases, with 11 bases of the junction left unmatched. CDR3 length equals 14 residues. Germline V gene sequence: CDR1 MNHNS, CDR2 SASEGT. This CDR3 is CASSLGQVGNGYTF. The CDR3 coding sequence is TGTGCCAGCAGTTTAGGACAGGTCGGGAACGGCTACACCTTC.

The chain joins TRBV5-1 to TRBJ2-1; tentative D call: TRBD1 (6 bases). Between the trimmed V and J ends, which lost 2 bases and 7 bases, there was a span of 16 bases. CDR1 SGHRS and CDR2 YFSETQ come from the germline V gene. The CDR3 runs 15 residues. This CDR3 reads CASSLGTGNGNEQFF. In DNA, the CDR3 is TGCGCCAGCAGCTTAGGAACAGGGAATGGGAATGAGCAGTTCTTC.

The chain uses TRBV6-6 and TRBJ1-6; TRBD1 might be the D (6 bases). The V and J ends lost 5 bases and 12 bases respectively, with 11 bases between them. The CDR3 totals 12 residues. Germline CDR1 and CDR2: MNHNY and SVGAGI (reference sequence). CDR3 in DNA: TGTGCCAGCAGTCTACAGGGCGGACCCCTCCACTTT. Translation: CASSLQGGPLHF.

J is TRBJ2-5 and V is TRBV19; D is perhaps TRBD1 or TRBD2 (5 bases each). Gene TRBJ2-7 matches the end of the DNA better, so the J call may be wrong. From germline, CDR1 is LNHDA and CDR2 SQIVND (reference sequence). The CDR3 is made up of 14 amino acids. The CDR3, as DNA: TGTGCCAGTAGTACAGGGACCGTAGGCTACGAGCAGTACTTC. The encoded protein is CASSTGTVGYEQYF.

The genes are TRBV5-1 and TRBJ2-1; unclear D gene. In germline, CDR1 is SGHRS, CDR2 YFSETQ. CDR3 length equals 13 residues. V lost 4 bases and J lost 5, with 10 bases in between. CDR3 sequence (DNA): TGCGCCAGCAGCGAAGGCCAAGACAATGAGCAGTTCTTC. Translation: CASSEGQDNEQFF.

The chain links TRBV12-2 to TRBJ2-2. TRBV12-2 is noted as a pseudogene. CDR3 length: 15 amino acids. For the CDR3, the DNA is TGTGCAAGTCGCTCATGTACCGGTACAACCGGGGAGCTGTTTTTT. This encodes CASRSCTGTTGELFF.

CDR3 nucleotide sequence: TGTGCCTGGAGTGTTCCCCCCCGTGGCGGTTTTGGGCCACTCTCTGGAAACACCATATATTTT. Residues: CAWSVPPRGGFGPLSGNTIYF. This chain connects TRBV30 to TRBJ1-3; D remains ambiguous. This CDR3 region has 21 residues. V was shortened by 0 bases and J by 0 bases, with 27 bases between the two germline ends. Germline assignment: CDR1 GTSNPN and CDR2 SVGIG (reference sequence).

The chain couples TRBV11-1 to TRBJ1-2; 9 bases map to TRBD1. Germline lookup yields CDR1 SGHAT and CDR2 FQDESV (reference sequence). The trim removed 5 bases at V and 5 bases at J, leaving 12 bases unmatched. This CDR3 is 16 amino acids long. CDR3 in DNA: TGTGCCAGCAGCCACGGCGGGGGACAGGGAACATATGGCTACACCTTC. This codes for CASSHGGGQGTYGYTF.

The CDR3 nucleotides read TGTGCCAGTAGTTGGGGACCTGGAAACACCATATATTTT. Translated: CASSWGPGNTIYF. The chain employs TRBV19 and TRBJ1-3, with D perhaps matching TRBD1 (5 bases). This CDR3 spans 13 amino acids. The germline V gene encodes CDR1 LNHDA and CDR2 SQIVND (reference sequence). V gave up 5 bases and J gave up 2 bases, with 7 bases separating them.

The chain recombines TRBV6-1 with TRBJ1-1, with TRBD1 identical over 7 bases. Looked up from germline, CDR1 is MNHNS and CDR2 is SASEGT. With 7 bases clipped from V and 1 base from J, the junction kept 9 bases outside the gene matches. The CDR3 is 15 residues long. CDR3 protein: CASNLINRGNTEAFF. The CDR3 DNA sequence: TGTGCCAGCAACCTAATAAACAGGGGGAACACTGAAGCTTTCTTT.

The rearrangement joins TRBV4-1 to TRBJ2-7; no clear D gene. V lost 4 bases to trimming and J lost 6 bases, with 7 bases between them. Germline values: CDR1 MGHRA, CDR2 YSYEKL. The CDR3 spans 11 residues. In nucleotides, the CDR3 is TGCGCCAGCAGCCCGGGCAGCGAGCAGTACTTC. It codes for CASSPGSEQYF.